The 25 T cell receptor beta chains listed next were all sequenced from one sample in a study of a mutant IDH1 vaccine in newly diagnosed glioma. No antigen is known for these receptors. Profiled with immunoSEQ multiplex PCR; TCRdb holds only in-frame clones, not every one. The repertoire consists of around 120,000 clones, with about 80% occurring once and the leading ten covering under 7%. The time point: week 11, during vaccination. In every dose of vaccine, 300 ug of mutant IDH1 20-mer peptide was given alongside topical imiquimod. This specimen consisted of PBMCs, obtained from a glioma patient whose treatment included an IDH1 peptide vaccine. The receptors stem from a man in his forties or fifties with glioma.

The rearrangement joins TRBV4-3 to TRBJ2-2; the match to TRBD1 covers 10 bases. The CDR3 contains 15 residues. Germline V CDR1 and CDR2: LGHNA, YSLEER. The V and J ends lost 4 bases and 7 bases, in that order; junction bases with no gene match: 6. DNA of the CDR3: TGCGCCAGCAGCCCTAGACAGGGGGCAAGCGGGGAGCTGTTTTTT. Its translation: CASSPRQGASGELFF.

The chain has TRBV4-2 and TRBJ2-3, with D perhaps assigned TRBD1 or TRBD2 (5 bases each). The CDR3 is 14 amino acids. The germline CDR1 and CDR2 sequences are LGHNA and YNFKEQ. The germline V and J ends were trimmed by 1 base and 6 bases, with 11 bases remaining between them. CDR3 in DNA: TGTGCCAGCAGCCAAGGGGGGTCGGGGGATACGCAGTATTTT. Encoded protein: CASSQGGSGDTQYF.

The J gene is TRBJ1-5, the V gene TRBV2, with 7 positions matching TRBD1. The junction had 8 bases not matched to a gene; V was cut back by 6 bases and J by 6 bases. Germline V gene lookup returns CDR1 SNHLY and CDR2 FYNNEI. The CDR3 sequence is 14 residues long. The CDR3 is CASRAGQVGQPQHF. CDR3 DNA sequence: TGTGCCAGCAGAGCTGGACAGGTAGGTCAGCCCCAGCATTTT.

V and J are TRBV6-6 and TRBJ1-1; D may be TRBD1 (5 bases). CDR3 size: 12 residues. Germline lookup yields CDR1 MNHNY and CDR2 SVGAGI (reference sequence). Trimming removed 8 bases at V and 4 bases at J, with 11 bases between. CDR3 region: CASSGRVTEAFF. The DNA of the CDR3 is TGTGCCAGCTCGGGGCGGGTCACTGAAGCTTTCTTT.

This chain links TRBV6-5 with TRBJ2-7; TRBD1 matches 7 bases. This CDR3 comprises 13 residues. Germline CDR1 and CDR2: MNHEY and SVGAGI. J lost 5 bases, V lost 0 bases, and 1 base had no gene match. Here the CDR3 DNA reads TGTGCCAGCAGTTACTCTGACAGGGACGAGCAGTACTTC. Translating gives CASSYSDRDEQYF.

The chain joins TRBV28 to TRBJ2-5; 7 positions agree with TRBD2. The germline CDR1 and CDR2 sequences are MDHEN and SYDVKM. V lost 5 bases, J lost 2 bases, and 5 bases stayed unmatched. The CDR3 covers 14 residues. CDR3 region: CASSPLAEQETQYF. CDR3 coding DNA: TGTGCCAGCAGTCCCCTAGCGGAACAAGAGACCCAGTACTTC.

This clone was detected only once. This chain joins TRBV4-3 and TRBJ1-1; D unresolved. CDR1 and CDR2 from the germline V gene are LGHNA and YSLEER. Trimming left V 1 base short and J 6 bases short, with 9 bases between. This CDR3 is built from 13 residues. The CDR3 loop is CASSQARASEAFF. The CDR3 bases are TGCGCCAGCAGCCAAGCTAGGGCTTCTGAAGCTTTCTTT.

This chain uses TRBV25-1 with TRBJ1-2; TRBD1 might be the D (5 bases). The CDR3 is 14 amino acids. Deletions cut 7 bases from V and 7 bases from J, with 19 bases between. Looked up from germline, CDR1 is MGHDK and CDR2 is SYGVNS. The CDR3 nucleotides read TGTGCCAGCACCGGGGACTCTAGCCTTGGTGGCTACACCTTC. Its protein is CASTGDSSLGGYTF.

This clone was picked up one time. V and J are TRBV4-1 and TRBJ1-5, with D perhaps TRBD1 (5 bases). This CDR3 comprises 17 residues. CDR1 MGHRA and CDR2 YSYEKL come from the germline V gene. Trimming stripped 0 bases from V and 7 bases from J, with 19 bases between. The CDR3 sequence: CASSQDRVPGVNQPQHF. The CDR3 region has the DNA TGCGCCAGCAGCCAAGATAGAGTCCCGGGGGTGAACCAGCCCCAGCATTTT.

The rearrangement joins TRBV7-6 to TRBJ2-5; TRBD1 matches at 10 bases. Near its end, the DNA agrees better with TRBJ2-7, so the J call may be wrong. Germline CDR1 and CDR2: SGHVS and FNYEAQ. The CDR3 consists of 14 residues. CDR3 DNA sequence: TGTGCCAGCAGTCTCGGGACAGGGGAAGACGAGCAGTACTTC. Protein sequence: CASSLGTGEDEQYF.

In its sample, this clone was seen once. This chain joins TRBV5-1 and TRBJ2-1, with TRBD1 identical over 10 bases. The CDR3 consists of 17 residues. Germline trimming cut 1 base from V and 6 bases from J; bases unmatched to any gene: 10. Germline V gene data show CDR1 as SGHRS and CDR2 as YFSETQ. The CDR3 coding sequence is TGCGCCAGCAGCTTGAGGGGATCGACAGGGGGCTCCAATGAGCAGTTCTTC. It specifies CASSLRGSTGGSNEQFF.

This clone was picked up many times. The chain employs TRBV7-2 and TRBJ2-1, with D unresolved. Germline values: CDR1 SGHTA, CDR2 FQGNSA. Trimming stripped 6 bases from V and 2 bases from J, with 14 bases between. The CDR3 runs to 15 residues. Written as DNA, the CDR3 is TGTGCCAGCAGAGGTACCGGACCGACCTACAATGAGCAGTTCTTC. This translates into CASRGTGPTYNEQFF.

This clone occurred once. The chain couples TRBV7-2 to TRBJ2-1; the match to TRBD2 covers 8 bases. The trim removed 0 bases at V and 6 bases at J, leaving 4 bases unmatched. CDR1 and CDR2 (germline): SGHTA, FQGNSA. This CDR3 spans 15 amino acids. Here the CDR3 DNA reads TGTGCCAGCAGCTTAGCCGGGGGGGCGGGCAATGAGCAGTTCTTC. This sequence encodes CASSLAGGAGNEQFF.

This clone was found once. CDR3 coding DNA: TGTGCCACCAGCAGAGTTCATGCAACTAATGAAAAACTGTTTTTT. Translating gives CATSRVHATNEKLFF. The chain employs TRBV15 and TRBJ1-4; D gene uncertain. This CDR3 contains 15 residues. Germline V gene data show CDR1 as LNHNV and CDR2 as YYDKDF (reference sequence). V shed 1 base and J shed 0 bases, with 6 bases lying between them.

The gene calls are TRBV7-2 and TRBJ2-1; 8 positions match TRBD1. Germline trimming cut 3 bases from V and 7 bases from J; bases unmatched to any gene: 8. In germline, CDR1 is SGHTA, CDR2 FQGNSA. The CDR3 is 15 residues long. The CDR3 protein is CASSFSGGWKNEQFF. The CDR3 DNA reads as TGTGCCAGCAGCTTTTCAGGGGGCTGGAAGAATGAGCAGTTCTTC.

The chain couples TRBV19 to TRBJ2-4, with a weak D call TRBD1 (6 bases). V lost 3 bases, J lost 12 bases, and 18 bases lay in between. CDR1 is LNHDA and CDR2 is SQIVND in the germline V gene (reference sequence). This CDR3 has 14 residues. The CDR3 protein is CASSMVGWGHGQYF. The CDR3 DNA is TGTGCCAGTAGTATGGTGGGCTGGGGACACGGTCAGTACTTC. Based on the CDR3 plus reference TRBV19 and TRBJ2-4, the full variable domain is DGGITQSPKYLFRKEGQNVTLSCEQNLNHDAMYWYRQDPGQGLRLIYYSQIVNDFQKGDIAEGYSVSREKKESFPLTVTSAQKNPTAFYLCASSMVGWGHGQYFGAGTRLSVL.

The chain employs TRBV12-5 and TRBJ2-4; tentative D call: TRBD2 (6 bases). From germline, CDR1 is LGHNT and CDR2 FRNRAP. The length of the CDR3 is 15 residues. V shed 2 bases and J shed 13 bases, with 21 bases lying between them. The CDR3 nucleotides read TGTGCTAGTGGTTTGACGGAGGGTGGTACAAGAAAACAGTACTTC. Protein: CASGLTEGGTRKQYF. Full variable domain (rest looked up from reference TRBV12-5 and TRBJ2-4): DARVTQTPRHKVTEMGQEVTMRCQPILGHNTVFWYRQTMMQGLELLAYFRNRAPLDDSGMPKDRFSAEMPDATLATLKIQPSEPRDSAVYFCASGLTEGGTRKQYFGAGTRLSVL.

The rearrangement uses TRBV7-6 and TRBJ2-5, with 10 bases matching TRBD1. Germline lookup yields CDR1 SGHVS and CDR2 FNYEAQ. With V trimmed by 4 bases and J by 4 bases, 18 bases remained unmatched. This CDR3 region has 19 residues. Written as DNA, the CDR3 is TGTGCCAGCAGCTATTTATTACCTAGACCGGGACAGGGGCCAGAGACCCAGTACTTC. Translation: CASSYLLPRPGQGPETQYF.

The chain has TRBV6-6 and TRBJ2-7, with no clear D. The CDR3 totals 11 residues. In germline, CDR1 is MNHNY, CDR2 SVGAGI (reference sequence). The V end was cut by 2 bases, the J end by 6 bases, with 5 bases between. The CDR3 spells CASSYKSEQYF. The CDR3 DNA sequence: TGTGCCAGCAGTTACAAGAGCGAGCAGTACTTC.

The rearrangement uses TRBV5-5 and TRBJ1-2; the D gene is possibly TRBD1 (5 bases). The V and J ends lost 0 bases and 0 bases respectively, with 9 bases between them. Germline CDR1 reads SGHKS; CDR2 reads YYEKEE (reference sequence). The CDR3 spans 15 residues. Written as DNA, the CDR3 is TGTGCCAGCAGCTTGGCGGGACCAGCTAACTATGGCTACACCTTC. The encoded protein is CASSLAGPANYGYTF. Full variable domain (outside the CDR3, taken from reference TRBV5-5 and TRBJ1-2): DAGVTQSPTHLIKTRGQQVTLRCSPISGHKSVSWYQQVLGQGPQFIFQYYEKEERGRGNFPDRFSARQFPNYSSELNVNALLLGDSALYLCASSLAGPANYGYTFGSGTRLTVV.

V usage is TRBV5-1 and J usage is TRBJ1-5, with D possibly matching TRBD1 (5 bases). Trimming pared 1 base from V and 5 bases from J, leaving 10 bases between. There are 14 residues in the CDR3. Germline CDR1 reads SGHRS; CDR2 reads YFSETQ. CDR3 in DNA: TGCGCCAGCAGCTTGAGCCTGGGGGATCAGCCCCAGCATTTT. As protein: CASSLSLGDQPQHF.

The rearrangement links TRBV6-6 to TRBJ2-1; TRBD2 agrees at 12 bases. Looked up from germline, CDR1 is MNHNY and CDR2 is SVGAGI (reference sequence). Trimming removed 7 bases from V and 4 bases from J; junction bases left unmatched: 8. The CDR3 loop spans 16 amino acids. The CDR3 DNA reads TGTGCCAGCACCACCACGACTAGCGGGAGTTACAATGAGCAGTTCTTC. The encoded protein is CASTTTTSGSYNEQFF.

V gene TRBV18 combines with J gene TRBJ2-7; the match to TRBD1 covers 10 bases. The trim removed 4 bases at V and 3 bases at J, leaving 6 bases unmatched. CDR1 and CDR2 (germline): KGHSH, LQKENI. This CDR3 contains 15 residues. In DNA, the CDR3 is TGTGCCAGCTCACTCCCCGGGACAGGGGACTACGAGCAGTACTTC. It encodes CASSLPGTGDYEQYF.

This chain joins TRBV27 and TRBJ2-5; the D is unclear. In germline, CDR1 is MNHEY, CDR2 SMNVEV (reference sequence). The CDR3 contains 14 residues. Trimming took off 4 bases at V and 1 base at J, with 10 bases between the two ends. In DNA form, the CDR3 reads TGTGCCAGCAGTTACGGTCAGGCCCAAGAGACCCAGTACTTC. It yields the protein CASSYGQAQETQYF.

Only one count was recorded for this clone. V gene TRBV2 combines with J gene TRBJ2-5; D unresolved. Trimming shortened V by 3 bases and J by 2 bases, and 7 bases separated the two germline ends. The CDR3 has 13 residues. Germline-derived CDR1 and CDR2 are SNHLY and FYNNEI. The DNA of the CDR3 is TGTGCCAGCAGTGAGCCAGGACAAGAGACCCAGTACTTC. Translating gives CASSEPGQETQYF.